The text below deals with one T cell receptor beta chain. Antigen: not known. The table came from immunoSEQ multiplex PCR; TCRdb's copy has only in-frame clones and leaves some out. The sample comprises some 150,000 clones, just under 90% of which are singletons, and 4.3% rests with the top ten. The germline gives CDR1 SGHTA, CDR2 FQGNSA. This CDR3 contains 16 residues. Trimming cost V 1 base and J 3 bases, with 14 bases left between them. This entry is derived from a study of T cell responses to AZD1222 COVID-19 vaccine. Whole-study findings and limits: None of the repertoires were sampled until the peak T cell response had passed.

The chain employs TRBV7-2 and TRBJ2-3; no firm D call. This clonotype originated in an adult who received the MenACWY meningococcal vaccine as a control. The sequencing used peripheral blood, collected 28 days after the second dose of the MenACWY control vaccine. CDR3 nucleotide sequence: TGTGCCAGCAGCTTAGTTGGCGGTCTGGGGACAGATACGCAGTATTTT. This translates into CASSLVGGLGTDTQYF.